This entry features one TCR beta chain sequence. These data originate in a study of blood T cell repertoires in COVID-19. On the study more broadly: The United States, Italy and Spain supplied acute and convalescent COVID-19 samples. PBMCs, B-cell-depleted T cells, or T cells provided the cDNA or gDNA that made up the material.

In the original processing: It was from reference gene primer amplification that nucleated cell counts were estimated. The protocol was immunoSEQ multiplex PCR, while the TCRdb copy is restricted to in-frame clones and leaves out a portion. V, J and clone size reflect that table, while D and trimming were determined from the DNA. The sample consists of about 86,000 clones, 85% of them appearing once. The TCR was taken from a man aged 45 to 65 with acute or convalescent COVID-19. What was sequenced was peripheral blood.

This CDR3 is CASTMSGLALHF. As DNA, the CDR3 is TGTGCCAGCACCATGTCCGGGTTAGCCCTCCACTTT. The chain combines TRBV12-3 or TRBV12-4 with TRBJ1-6; D is uncertain. Trimming removed 7 bases at V and 14 bases at J, with 15 bases between. This CDR3 region has 12 residues.